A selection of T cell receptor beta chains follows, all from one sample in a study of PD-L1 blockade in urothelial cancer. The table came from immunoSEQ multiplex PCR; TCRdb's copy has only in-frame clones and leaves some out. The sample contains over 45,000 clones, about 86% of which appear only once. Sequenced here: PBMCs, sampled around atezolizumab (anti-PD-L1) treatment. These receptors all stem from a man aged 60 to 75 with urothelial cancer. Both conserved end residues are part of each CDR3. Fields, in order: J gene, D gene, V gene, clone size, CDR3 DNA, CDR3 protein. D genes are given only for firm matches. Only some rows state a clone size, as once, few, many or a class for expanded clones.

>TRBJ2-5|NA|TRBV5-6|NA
TGTGCCAGCAGCCCCCCCTCGGCCAGGGAGGTTTCCCAGTACTTC
CASSPPSAREVSQYF
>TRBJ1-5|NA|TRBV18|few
TGTGCCAGCTCACCAGGGCAGCCTAATCAGCCCCAGCATTTT
CASSPGQPNQPQHF
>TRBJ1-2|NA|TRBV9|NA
TGTGCCAGCAACTACAACACTCAGGGCAGTGGCTACACCTTC
CASNYNTQGSGYTF
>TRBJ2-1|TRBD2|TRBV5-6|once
TGTGCCAGCAGCTTGGGCCTAGCGGGAGTTTCCTCCTACAATGAGCAGTTCTTC
CASSLGLAGVSSYNEQFF
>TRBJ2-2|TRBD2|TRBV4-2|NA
TGTGCCAGCAGCCAAGCGAGCGGGGGGGTTTCCAAAAACACCGGGGAGCTGTTTTTT
CASSQASGGVSKNTGELFF
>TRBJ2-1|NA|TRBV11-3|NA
TGTGCCAGCAGCTTAGACCCTTACAATGAGCAGTTCTTC
CASSLDPYNEQFF
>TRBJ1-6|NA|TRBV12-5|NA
TGTGCTAGTGGTTTGGTAGAAGTTAATCAGTACCCAACCAATTCACCCCTCCACTTT
CASGLVEVNQYPTNSPLHF
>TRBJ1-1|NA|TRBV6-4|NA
TGTGCCAGCAGTGACTCGAACAAGAACACTGAAGCTTTCTTT
CASSDSNKNTEAFF
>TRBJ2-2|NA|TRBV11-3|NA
TGTGCCAGCAGCTTAGCGGGGGGACATACGGCCGGGGAGCTGTTTTTT
CASSLAGGHTAGELFF
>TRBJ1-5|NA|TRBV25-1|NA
TGTGCCAGCAGTGCGATCGGGGACAATCAGCCCCAGCATTTT
CASSAIGDNQPQHF
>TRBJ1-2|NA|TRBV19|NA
TGTGCCAGTAGTATTGGAGGTCAACTTACCTACACCTTC
CASSIGGQLTYTF
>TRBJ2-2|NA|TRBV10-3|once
TGTGCCACCTATGAAACGTATCGACTTACGAACACCGGGGAGCTGTTTTTT
CATYETYRLTNTGELFF
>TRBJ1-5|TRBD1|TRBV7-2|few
TGTGCCAGCAGCTTAGACAGGGGGGTTCAGCCCCAGCATTTT
CASSLDRGVQPQHF
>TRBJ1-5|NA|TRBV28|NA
TGTGCCAGCAGTTTGGGACTGGGCAATCAGCCCCAGCATTTT
CASSLGLGNQPQHF
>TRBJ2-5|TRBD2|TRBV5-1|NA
TGCGCCAGCAGCTTGGTGGCGGGGGGTCAAGAGACCCAGTACTTC
CASSLVAGGQETQYF
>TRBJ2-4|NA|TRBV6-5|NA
TGTGCCAGCAGTTACTCAGGGGTGGGGGGCAAAAACATTCAGTACTTC
CASSYSGVGGKNIQYF
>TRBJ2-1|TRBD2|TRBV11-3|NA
TGTGCCAGCAGCTCCGATAAAACAAGCGGGAGGGGCAATGAGCAGTTCTTC
CASSSDKTSGRGNEQFF
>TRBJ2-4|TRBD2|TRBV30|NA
TGTGCCTGGAGTGTGGCGGGAGGAGGCATTCAGTACTTC
CAWSVAGGGIQYF
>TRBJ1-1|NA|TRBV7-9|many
TGTGCCAGCAGCTTAGCAACAACTGAAGCTTTCTTT
CASSLATTEAFF
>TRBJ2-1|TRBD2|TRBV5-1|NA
TGCGCCAGCAGTCCTCAGGTAGCGGGGGGGATCTACAATGAGCAGTTCTTC
CASSPQVAGGIYNEQFF
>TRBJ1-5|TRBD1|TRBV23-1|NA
TGCGCCAGCAGTCAATCAGGGGGCCTCAGCAATCAGCCCCAGCATTTT
CASSQSGGLSNQPQHF